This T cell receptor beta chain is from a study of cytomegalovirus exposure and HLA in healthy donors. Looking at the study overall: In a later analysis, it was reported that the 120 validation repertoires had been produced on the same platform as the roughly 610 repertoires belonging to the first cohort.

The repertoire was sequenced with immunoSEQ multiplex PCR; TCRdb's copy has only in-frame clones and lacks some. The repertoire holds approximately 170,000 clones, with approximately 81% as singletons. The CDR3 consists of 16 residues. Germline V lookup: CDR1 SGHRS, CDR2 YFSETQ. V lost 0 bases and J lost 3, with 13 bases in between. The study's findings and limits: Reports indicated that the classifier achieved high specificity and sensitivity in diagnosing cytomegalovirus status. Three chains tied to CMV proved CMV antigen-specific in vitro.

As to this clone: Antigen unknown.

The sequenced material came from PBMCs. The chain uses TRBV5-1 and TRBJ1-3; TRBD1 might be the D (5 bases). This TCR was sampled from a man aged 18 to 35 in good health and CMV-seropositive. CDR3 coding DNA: TGCGCCAGCAGCTTGGTGGGGGGAGAAGATGGAAACACCATATATTTT. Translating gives CASSLVGGEDGNTIYF.